This T cell receptor (beta chain) was identified in a study of technical replicates of blood from several donors. The germline CDR1 and CDR2 sequences are SGHDT and YYEEEE. The CDR3 runs to 15 residues. After removal of 2 bases from V and 6 bases from J, the junction contained 7 bases not matched to a gene. This table comes from immunoSEQ multiplex PCR, and its TCRdb copy is limited to in-frame clones, with some not included. This sample has tens of thousands of clones, with roughly 92% found just once. The chain combines TRBV5-6 with TRBJ2-2, with 7 positions matching TRBD2. The TCR sequence derives from a human donor in good health. Some clones in this sample may be carry-over from other donors' samples. The source material was PBMCs. For the CDR3, the DNA is TGTGCCAGCAGCTTCGAGTGGACTAGATCCGGGGAGCTGTTTTTT. It encodes CASSFEWTRSGELFF. Variable domain in full (rest from reference TRBV5-6 and TRBJ2-2): DAGVTQSPTHLIKTRGQQVTLRCSPKSGHDTVSWYQQALGQGPQFIFQYYEEEERQRGNFPDRFSGHQFPNYSSELNVNALLLGDSALYLCASSFEWTRSGELFFGEGSRLTVL.